This T cell receptor beta chain was retrieved from a study of early stage breast cancer tumors (dated by TCRdb to the late 2010s). General notes on the study: Of the 15 to 20 invasive breast tumors, eleven to twelve were found to be estrogen receptor-positive, progesterone receptor-positive and HER2-negative. About 70% of the 12 ER+/PR+/HER2- tumors were invasive ductal carcinomas, while the other four were invasive lobular carcinomas. A read coverage of roughly 10-fold per sample was achieved on average. Across all samples, 2,500,000 or so templates representing about 1,100,000 unique clonotypes were detected. What the authors observed across the whole study: Compared with adjacent normal breast tissue, tumors had about 2.5-fold higher T cell density and higher clonality. Enriched TCRB sequences shared across patients were mostly commonly generated sequences, unlikely to play an important role in the tumor microenvironment. The small cohort size prevented analysis by tumor subtype. Repertoires from blood and normal breast were more alike than repertoires from blood and tumor, and in about 90% of the 16 patients, comparing each tissue with blood separated tumor from normal. Chain pairing and functional markers such as CD4, CD8 and FOXP3 were not captured by bulk genomic DNA sequencing of unsorted cells.

In the case of this clone: It has no known antigen specificity. Per-base qualities were not stored, and no clone one base away is much larger.

The study profiled bulk TCR beta-chain repertoires in matched peripheral blood, tumor and adjacent normal breast tissue taken from approximately 15 patients with early-stage breast cancer. Before surgery, roughly 5-11 mL of whole blood was collected in EDTA tubes and processed within 2 hours. Peripheral blood mononuclear cells were isolated by Ficoll-Paque centrifugation in SepMate-50 tubes. PBMCs were cryopreserved in about 90% FBS with around 10% DMSO in aliquots of about 1.8 to 4 million cells and stored in liquid nitrogen. The Qiagen AllPrep DNA/RNA Mini kit was used for genomic DNA extraction. The CDR3 has 17 amino acids, counting the end cysteine and phenylalanine. The retained sequence is limited to the CDR3, 51 bases, with the frame set at the first base. V is trimmed back by 2 bases and J by 3 bases, and the junction contains 4 bases that no gene match accounts for. CDR1 and CDR2 (SEHNR, FQNEAQ) derive from the germline V gene (reference sequence).

Two independent genomic DNA replicates were amplified for each sample, with approximately 0.5 ug used for blood and approximately 1.5 ug for tumor or normal breast. TCRB sequencing of genomic DNA was carried out with the ImmunoSeq Intro kit according to the manufacturer's instructions. Multiplex PCR was run for around 33 cycles using proprietary primers and spike-in control sequences for absolute quantification. Single-end 150-bp reads were used to sequence an 87-bp fragment spanning the CDR3 plus the flanking V and J genes. Seven samples, each with two replicates, were multiplexed per lane of an Illumina MiSeq using version 3.0 chemistry. The original methods were these. Raw data were processed by the vendor's proprietary pipeline, with both replicates merged into one result per sample. A clonotype was defined as productive rearrangements that share the same V-gene family, CDR3 amino acid sequence and J-gene segment. To compute clonality, the normalized Shannon entropy (Pielou evenness) of TCRB abundances was subtracted from 1. T cell density was estimated as total templates divided by the number of input cells, with the number of input cells inferred from the DNA input amount. Recon was used with default parameters to estimate total repertoire diversity and clonality. A clonotype was considered tumor-enriched if its abundance in tumor exceeded 0.1% and was at least 32-fold higher than its abundance in normal breast. TCRdb carries this immuneACCESS record with in-frame sequences only. Its versions omit some clonotypes, under half of them owing to an unresolved V gene in the studies checked, with the rest unexplained. V, J and clone size are taken as reported in that table, and D and trimming were inferred from the DNA itself. Here the sample has about 41,000 clones; around 73% occur a single time. 7.2% of the sample belongs to the ten largest clones.

This chain joins TRBV7-9 to TRBJ2-1, with TRBD2 identical over 13 junction bases. The sequenced sample consisted of blood. This receptor was obtained from a person aged 50-59 years with breast cancer. CDR3 sequence: CASSLWTSGGFYNEQFF. The bases are TGTGCCAGCAGCTTATGGACTAGCGGGGGCTTCTACAATGAGCAGTTCTTC. Reference TRBV7-9 and TRBJ2-1 genes cover what lies past the CDR3, so the full variable domain is DTGVSQNPRHKITKRGQNVTFRCDPISEHNRLYWYRQTLGQGPEFLTYFQNEAQLEKSRLLSDRFSAERPKGSFSTLEIQRTEQGDSAMYLCASSLWTSGGFYNEQFFGPGTRLTVL.